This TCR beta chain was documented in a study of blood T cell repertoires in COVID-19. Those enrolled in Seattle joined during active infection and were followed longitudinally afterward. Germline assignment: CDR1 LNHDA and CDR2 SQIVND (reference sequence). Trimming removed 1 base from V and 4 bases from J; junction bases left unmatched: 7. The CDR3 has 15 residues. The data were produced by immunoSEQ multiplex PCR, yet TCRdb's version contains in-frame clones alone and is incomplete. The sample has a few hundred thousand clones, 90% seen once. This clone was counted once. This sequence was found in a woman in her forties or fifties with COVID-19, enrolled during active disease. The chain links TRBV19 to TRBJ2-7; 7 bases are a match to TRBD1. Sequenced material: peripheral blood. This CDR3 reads CASSIVPGTDYEQYF. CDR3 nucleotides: TGTGCCAGTAGTATAGTCCCCGGGACAGATTACGAGCAGTACTTC.